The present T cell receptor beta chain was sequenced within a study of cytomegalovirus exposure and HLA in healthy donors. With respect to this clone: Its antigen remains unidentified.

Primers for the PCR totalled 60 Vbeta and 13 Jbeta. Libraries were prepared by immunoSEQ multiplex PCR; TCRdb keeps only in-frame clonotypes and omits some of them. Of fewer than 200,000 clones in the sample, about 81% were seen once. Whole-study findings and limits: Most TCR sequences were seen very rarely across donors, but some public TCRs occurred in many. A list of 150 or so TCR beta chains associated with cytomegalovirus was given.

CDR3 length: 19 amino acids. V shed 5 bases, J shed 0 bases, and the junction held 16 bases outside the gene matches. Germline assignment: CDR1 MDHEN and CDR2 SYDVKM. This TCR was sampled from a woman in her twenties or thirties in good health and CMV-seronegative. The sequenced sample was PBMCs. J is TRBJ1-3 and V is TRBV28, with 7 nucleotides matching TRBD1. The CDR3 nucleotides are TGTGCCAGCAGTCCTTCCCAGGGCAGGACAGGAGTCTCTGGAAACACCATATATTTT. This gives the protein CASSPSQGRTGVSGNTIYF.